The clone carrying this TCR beta chain was recorded many times. MiXCR, applied by TCRdb to the RT-PCR reads, yields one record per CDR3 protein. The data hold just under 250,000 distinct CDR3 sequences, with 10% to 15% observed a single time. V shed 2 bases, J shed 2 bases, and the junction held 8 bases outside the gene matches. The CDR3 spans 16 residues. From germline, CDR1 is SNHLY and CDR2 FYNNEI. The sample belongs to a study of response to subunit inactivated influenza vaccine. The sample was non-naive T cells sorted from PBMCs, taken 14 to 15 days before vaccination. This TCR was recovered from a man aged 45-65 years who received an inactivated influenza vaccine. This sequence joins TRBV2 and TRBJ2-7; the match to TRBD1 covers 8 bases. The CDR3: CASSEKGSDRAYEQYF. CDR3 sequence (DNA): TGTGCCAGCAGTGAAAAAGGATCGGACAGGGCCTACGAGCAGTACTTC.